This entry lists 28 T cell receptor beta chains sequenced from one sample in a study of blood T cell repertoires in COVID-19. Only in-frame clones appear in the TCRdb table, and some are missing; sequencing was by immunoSEQ multiplex PCR. The sample holds roughly 250,000 clones, about 89% seen once. Material for sequencing was PBMCs or T cells enriched from blood (not recorded which). Receptors were obtained from a woman younger than 35 who had recovered from COVID-19.

The count of this clone is one. V is TRBV5-1 and J is TRBJ1-1; 8 bases map to TRBD1. The CDR3 loop spans 15 amino acids. The J segment lost 2 bases and the V segment lost 5 bases, leaving 8 bases of the junction unmatched. CDR1 and CDR2 from the germline V gene are SGHRS and YFSETQ. CDR3 nucleotides: TGCGCCAGCAGGGTCGGACAGGGTGGAAACACTGAAGCTTTCTTT. Protein product: CASRVGQGGNTEAFF.

The rearrangement uses TRBV5-5 and TRBJ2-7; no clear D gene. This CDR3 has 14 residues. Germline V gene sequence: CDR1 SGHKS, CDR2 YYEKEE (reference sequence). V lost 7 bases and J 0 bases, leaving 14 bases between the germline ends. CDR3 in DNA: TGTGCCAGCCGACAATACCTGACCTCCTACGAGCAGTACTTC. It yields the protein CASRQYLTSYEQYF.

The V call is TRBV5-1, the J call TRBJ2-7, with TRBD1 matching over 12 bases. With 1 base clipped from V and 4 bases from J, the junction kept 6 bases outside the gene matches. This CDR3 comprises 16 residues. Germline CDR1 is SGHRS and CDR2 is YFSETQ. CDR3 region: CASSLTGTGGDYEQYF. Here the CDR3 DNA reads TGCGCCAGCAGCTTGACGGGGACAGGGGGCGATTACGAGCAGTACTTC.

The gene calls are TRBV7-9 and TRBJ1-1; TRBD1 aligns across 11 bases. Germline assignment: CDR1 SEHNR and CDR2 FQNEAQ (reference sequence). The junction had 8 bases not matched to a gene; V was cut back by 1 base and J by 10 bases. This CDR3 region has 15 residues. The CDR3 spells CASSLGTGGFFGAFF. For the CDR3, the DNA is TGTGCCAGCAGCTTAGGGACAGGGGGCTTCTTCGGAGCTTTCTTT.

The rearrangement uses TRBV7-8 and TRBJ1-2; D is undetermined. CDR3 length: 14 residues. CDR1 is SGHVS and CDR2 is FQNEAQ in the germline V gene. V was trimmed by 3 bases and J by 8 bases, leaving 16 bases between them. CDR3 bases: TGTGCCAGCAGCTTGCGAGGGATGGCGGGAGGCTACACCTTC. Translation: CASSLRGMAGGYTF.

The CDR3 coding sequence is TGTGCCAGCAGCCAAACAGGGGACTATCAGCCCCAGCATTTT. It encodes CASSQTGDYQPQHF. This chain links TRBV4-2 with TRBJ1-5; 7 bases are a match to TRBD1. This CDR3 has 14 amino acids. The germline V gene encodes CDR1 LGHNA and CDR2 YNFKEQ. V shed 2 bases, J shed 5 bases, and the junction held 3 bases outside the gene matches.

This clone was seen more than once but under ten times. The V call is TRBV4-3, the J call TRBJ1-6; 7 bases align to TRBD1. Germline values: CDR1 LGHNA, CDR2 YSLEER. This CDR3 has 14 amino acids. V shed 4 bases, J shed 9 bases, and the junction held 6 bases outside the gene matches. The CDR3: CASSLDRASSPLHF. The CDR3 DNA follows: TGCGCCAGCAGCCTAGACAGGGCCAGTTCACCCCTCCACTTT.

The chain combines TRBV9 with TRBJ1-6; TRBD1 aligns across 11 bases. CDR1 and CDR2 (germline): SGDLS, YYNGEE. The ends lost 0 bases at V and 9 bases at J; junction bases unmatched: 2. This CDR3 region has 15 residues. In DNA form, the CDR3 reads TGTGCCAGCAGCGTAGAGGGGACAGGGGGTTCACCCCTCCACTTT. Its protein product is CASSVEGTGGSPLHF.

This clone was seen only once. V usage is TRBV12-3 or TRBV12-4 and J usage is TRBJ2-7; possibly TRBD2 for D (5 bases). The V end lost 0 bases, the J end lost 4 bases, and 7 bases lay between the germline ends. The length of the CDR3 is 13 residues. The DNA of the CDR3 is TGTGCCAGCAGTTTAGCGGGGAGTTACGAGCAGTACTTC. This sequence encodes CASSLAGSYEQYF.

This clone was counted once. The chain combines TRBV18 with TRBJ1-1; D perhaps matches TRBD1 (5 bases). Germline V CDR1 and CDR2: KGHSH, LQKENI. This CDR3 region has 14 residues. Deletions cut 3 bases from V and 3 bases from J, with 11 bases between. The CDR3 coding sequence is TGTGCCAGCTCACCTCGTCGGGGGGACACTGAAGCTTTCTTT. Translating it yields CASSPRRGDTEAFF.

This clone has just a few counts. The chain links TRBV2 to TRBJ2-1; 7 positions match TRBD2. Losses at the gene ends were 4 bases for V and 8 bases for J; bases not matched to a gene: 8. This CDR3 is 14 amino acids long. Germline CDR1 and CDR2: SNHLY and FYNNEI. The CDR3, as DNA: TGTGCCAGCAGTGCACGAGTAACTAGCGATGAGCAGTTCTTC. It yields the protein CASSARVTSDEQFF.

This clone was seen more than once but under ten times. The V call is TRBV28, the J call TRBJ1-5; a weak D match, TRBD1 (5 bases). V lost 7 bases, J lost 11 bases, and 15 bases lay in between. This CDR3 contains 12 residues. The germline gives CDR1 MDHEN, CDR2 SYDVKM. Written as DNA, the CDR3 is TGTGCCAGCAATAAAGAAAGGGGCTCCCAGCATTTT. Its protein is CASNKERGSQHF. Based on the CDR3 plus reference TRBV28 and TRBJ1-5, the full variable domain is DVKVTQSSRYLVKRTGEKVFLECVQDMDHENMFWYRQDPGLGLRLIYFSYDVKMKEKGDIPEGYSVSREKKERFSLILESASTNQTSMYLCASNKERGSQHFGDGTRLSIL.

V and J are TRBV15 and TRBJ1-6, with 7 bases that match TRBD1. Losses at the gene ends were 1 base for V and 6 bases for J; bases not matched to a gene: 0. The CDR3 is 14 amino acids. From germline, CDR1 is LNHNV and CDR2 YYDKDF (reference sequence). The CDR3 DNA sequence: TGTGCCACCAGCAGAGGACAGGGTAATTCACCCCTCCACTTT. Encoded protein: CATSRGQGNSPLHF.

The chain recombines TRBV27 with TRBJ2-1; 7 bases fit TRBD2. After removal of 8 bases from V and 2 bases from J, the junction contained 12 bases not matched to a gene. CDR1 MNHEY and CDR2 SMNVEV come from the germline V gene (reference sequence). This CDR3 is 16 amino acids long. The CDR3 DNA reads as TGTGCCAGCGCCAAAGAGGGGAGGGTCGCCTACAATGAGCAGTTCTTC. This translates into CASAKEGRVAYNEQFF.

The chain joins TRBV6-2 or TRBV6-3 to TRBJ1-6, with unresolved D. CDR1 MNHEY and CDR2 SVGEGT come from the germline V gene. Trimming took 2 bases from V and 10 from J, leaving 12 bases between them. This CDR3 is built from 14 residues. CDR3 residues: CASSYIALGSPLHF. The DNA of the CDR3 is TGTGCCAGCAGTTACATCGCCCTCGGGTCACCCCTCCACTTT.

V gene TRBV10-3 combines with J gene TRBJ2-2; 7 nucleotides agree with TRBD1. Germline V CDR1 and CDR2: ENHRY, SYGVKD. The V gene end was trimmed by 11 bases and the J gene end by 3 bases; junction bases not matched to a gene: 6. The CDR3 loop spans 13 amino acids. CDR3 protein: CALAGTDTGELFF. The CDR3 coding sequence is TGTGCCTTAGCCGGGACAGACACCGGGGAGCTGTTTTTT.

This clone has a single count. V gene TRBV19 combines with J gene TRBJ1-3, with 7 bases fitting TRBD1. Per the germline V gene, CDR1 is LNHDA and CDR2 is SQIVND (reference sequence). This CDR3 is built from 17 residues. V shed 8 bases and J 0 bases; nucleotides not matched to a gene: 13. The CDR3 here is CASFSVVGQRSGNTIYF. The CDR3 DNA reads TGTGCCAGTTTTTCAGTGGTGGGACAGCGCTCTGGAAACACCATATATTTT.

V and J are TRBV7-2 and TRBJ2-5, with D tentatively TRBD1 (5 bases). The V end lost 3 bases, the J end lost 5 bases, and 13 bases lay between the germline ends. Looked up from germline, CDR1 is SGHTA and CDR2 is FQGNSA. The CDR3 has 14 amino acids. The CDR3 nucleotides read TGTGCCAGCAGCTTGCTCAGCAGGGTGGAGACCCAGTACTTC. This sequence encodes CASSLLSRVETQYF.

This clone came up once. The rearrangement joins TRBV20-1 to TRBJ1-2; no definite D call. Trimming removed 1 base at V and 8 bases at J, with 8 bases between. CDR3 length: 11 residues. Germline V lookup: CDR1 DFQATT, CDR2 SNEGSKA (reference sequence). CDR3 region: CSARGWEGYTF. Here the CDR3 DNA reads TGCAGTGCTAGAGGCTGGGAGGGCTACACCTTC.

This rearrangement joins TRBV27 to TRBJ2-1; a weak D match, TRBD2 (5 bases). Germline CDR1 is MNHEY and CDR2 is SMNVEV (reference sequence). CDR3 length: 16 residues. The V end was cut by 2 bases, the J end by 7 bases, with 18 bases between. The DNA for the CDR3 is TGTGCCAGCAGTTTAGGTAGCGTCCGGCCGGGTAATGAGCAGTTCTTC. Its translation: CASSLGSVRPGNEQFF.

The V and J genes are TRBV28 and TRBJ2-3, with unresolved D. Trimming left V 2 bases short and J 0 bases short, with 9 bases between. The CDR3 contains 15 residues. In germline, CDR1 is MDHEN, CDR2 SYDVKM. This chain's CDR3 is CASSLEDSSTDTQYF. CDR3 nucleotide sequence: TGTGCCAGCAGTTTAGAAGACTCTAGCACAGATACGCAGTATTTT.

The J gene is TRBJ2-7, the V gene TRBV24-1, with a tentative D call TRBD2 (5 bases). The length of the CDR3 is 14 residues. Deletions cut 3 bases from V and 2 bases from J, with 10 bases between. Germline CDR1 reads KGHDR; CDR2 reads SFDVKD. CDR3 in amino acids: CATSDPRGPYEQYF. The CDR3 DNA is TGTGCCACCAGTGATCCCCGAGGGCCCTACGAGCAGTACTTC.

This chain joins TRBV4-3 and TRBJ2-7; TRBD1 might be the D (7 bases). The CDR3 contains 16 residues. Trimming removed 3 bases at V and 3 bases at J, with 18 bases between. Germline V lookup: CDR1 LGHNA, CDR2 YSLEER. CDR3 in DNA: TGCGCCAGCAGCCAGGAGGGGCAGGGGGGATACTACGAGCAGTACTTC. Its protein product is CASSQEGQGGYYEQYF.

The chain combines TRBV9 with TRBJ2-7; TRBD1 matches at 11 bases. From germline, CDR1 is SGDLS and CDR2 YYNGEE. CDR3 size: 14 residues. V trimming: 4 bases; J trimming: 5 bases; junction bases outside the gene matches: 5. The CDR3 loop is CASSPRTGGDEQYF. The CDR3 DNA reads TGTGCCAGCAGCCCTCGGACAGGGGGCGACGAGCAGTACTTC.

The chain is built from TRBV5-4 and TRBJ2-3, with 8 nucleotides matching TRBD2. Per the germline V gene, CDR1 is SGHNT and CDR2 is YYREEE (reference sequence). The CDR3 has 16 amino acids. With 4 bases clipped from V and 2 bases from J, the junction kept 9 bases outside the gene matches. CDR3 amino acids: CASSGRREVATDTQYF. The CDR3 DNA follows: TGTGCCAGCAGCGGCCGGCGGGAGGTCGCCACAGATACGCAGTATTTT.

The chain joins TRBV18 to TRBJ2-4; D gene ambiguous. CDR1 is KGHSH and CDR2 is LQKENI in the germline V gene. Trimming pared 0 bases from V and 0 bases from J, leaving 9 bases between. This CDR3 contains 16 residues. Here the CDR3 DNA reads TGTGCCAGCTCACCACCGAGTAATCTAGCCAAAAACATTCAGTACTTC. It is translated as CASSPPSNLAKNIQYF.

This rearrangement joins TRBV5-6 to TRBJ1-6; the D is unclear. CDR3 size: 14 residues. Per the germline V gene, CDR1 is SGHDT and CDR2 is YYEEEE. V gave up 0 bases and J gave up 12 bases, with 13 bases separating them. CDR3 protein: CASSLGGGSKPLHF. The DNA for the CDR3 is TGTGCCAGCAGCTTGGGGGGAGGATCGAAACCCCTCCACTTT.

This rearrangement joins TRBV6-2 or TRBV6-3 to TRBJ1-5, with unresolved D. Trimming pared 2 bases from V and 0 bases from J, leaving 5 bases between. The germline V gene has CDR1 MNHEY and CDR2 SVGEGT. CDR3 size: 14 residues. The CDR3 region is CASSYLYSNQPQHF. The CDR3 DNA reads TGTGCCAGCAGTTACCTATATAGCAATCAGCCCCAGCATTTT.